This T cell receptor (beta chain) emerged from a study of T-cell memory formation after mild COVID-19. Study-wide points: Some SARS-CoV-2-responding clones were already detected in memory before infection. Second-wave clones reaching peak frequency on day 37 lacked confirmed SARS-CoV-2 specificity. Clones that contracted clustered mainly in CM and EM if CD4+ and in EMRA if CD8+. Contracting clones, day 15 to 85, had balanced CD4/CD8, and later expanders favored CD4+.

One entry per CDR3 protein results from TCRdb running MiXCR on the 5' RACE reads. The sample carries 450,000 or so distinct CDR3 sequences, roughly 23% recorded once. Comment on this clonotype: Its antigen is still unknown.

This CDR3 is 17 amino acids long. The germline V and J ends were trimmed by 5 bases and 1 base, with 19 bases remaining between them. The germline CDR1 and CDR2 sequences are KGHDR and SFDVKD. The receptor was isolated from an adult woman who had mild COVID-19 (a few samples of this study predate the infection). Cell type and time point are not known. Sequenced sample: PBMCs or a T cell subset sorted from them (not recorded which). This chain links TRBV24-1 with TRBJ1-1; D perhaps matches TRBD1 (6 bases). CDR3 DNA: TGTGCCACCAGTGCCCCCTCGGGGGGGGCCGGGAACACTGAAGCTTTCTTT. As protein: CATSAPSGGAGNTEAFF.